This T cell receptor (beta chain) stems from a study of cytomegalovirus exposure and HLA in healthy donors. Study-level information: When over 300 donors were genotyped, more than 70% of them were found to fall in the Caucasian-associated ancestry cluster. General study points: Prior analysis indicated that the majority of TCR beta V segments exhibited productivity approximately 87% or approximately 30% of the time. Investigators reported 150 to 200 TCR beta chains as tied to cytomegalovirus. Most CMV-associated TCR beta chains appeared HLA-restricted in a later analysis.

The V end lost 3 bases, the J end lost 6 bases, and 13 bases lay between the germline ends. CDR3 length: 14 amino acids. Germline-derived CDR1 and CDR2 are SGHRS and YFSETQ. PCR involved 60 Vbeta and 13 Jbeta primers. Assay: immunoSEQ multiplex PCR; the TCRdb copy retains only in-frame clones and omits some. The sample includes roughly 99,000 clones, about 85% of them seen just once. This clone was seen only once. The antigen is undetermined. Material for sequencing was PBMCs. The sequence came from a man aged 25-40 years in good health and CMV-seronegative. J is TRBJ2-1 and V is TRBV5-1; D perhaps matches TRBD2 (6 bases). The CDR3 DNA sequence: TGCGCCAGCAGCTCCTTTGGGGGGTCCAATGAGCAGTTCTTC. Protein product: CASSSFGGSNEQFF.